The rows below give T cell receptor beta chains drawn from one sample of a study of cytomegalovirus exposure and HLA in healthy donors. The protocol was immunoSEQ multiplex PCR, while the TCRdb copy is restricted to in-frame clones and leaves out a portion. The sample includes about 180,000 clones, more than 65% of them seen just once. Sequencing was performed on PBMCs. The receptors stem from a woman aged 30 to 39 in good health and CMV-seropositive. The CDR3 runs from the conserved cysteine through the conserved F or W. D genes are given only for firm matches. The size entry is marked missing in some rows and otherwise reads once, few, many or a size class.

cdr3_aa: CASSVRFTGELFF
cdr3_nt: TGTGCCAGCAGCGTGCGGTTCACCGGGGAGCTGTTTTTT
j_call: TRBJ2-2
d_call: -
v_call: TRBV5-8
clone_size: -

cdr3_aa: CASSSLERQPNYGYTF
cdr3_nt: TGTGCCAGCAGTTCCCTAGAAAGGCAACCTAACTATGGCTACACCTTC
j_call: TRBJ1-2
d_call: -
v_call: TRBV6-6
clone_size: -

cdr3_aa: CASQTGGGYTF
cdr3_nt: TGTGCCAGCCAGACAGGGGGAGGCTACACCTTC
j_call: TRBJ1-2
d_call: TRBD1
v_call: TRBV9
clone_size: -

cdr3_aa: CASSEVTGEFYEQYF
cdr3_nt: TGTGCCAGCAGCGAGGTAACAGGGGAGTTCTACGAGCAGTACTTC
j_call: TRBJ2-7
d_call: TRBD1
v_call: TRBV5-6
clone_size: -

cdr3_aa: CASQQGKDEKLFF
cdr3_nt: TGTGCCAGTCAACAGGGAAAGGATGAAAAACTGTTTTTT
j_call: TRBJ1-4
d_call: -
v_call: TRBV7-3
clone_size: -

cdr3_aa: CASSQDRGGGVNTGELFF
cdr3_nt: TGCGCCAGCAGCCAAGATAGGGGCGGGGGGGTGAACACCGGGGAGCTGTTTTTT
j_call: TRBJ2-2
d_call: TRBD2
v_call: TRBV4-1
clone_size: few

cdr3_aa: CASSLAPTANTEAFF
cdr3_nt: TGTGCCAGCAGCCTCGCCCCGACAGCCAACACTGAAGCTTTCTTT
j_call: TRBJ1-1
d_call: -
v_call: TRBV4-2
clone_size: -

cdr3_aa: CASSSGLTGYTF
cdr3_nt: TGTGCCAGCAGTTCGGGTTTAACGGGCTACACCTTC
j_call: TRBJ1-2
d_call: -
v_call: TRBV28
clone_size: -

cdr3_aa: CASRLQVNQPQHF
cdr3_nt: TGTGCCAGCAGACTACAGGTCAATCAGCCCCAGCATTTT
j_call: TRBJ1-5
d_call: -
v_call: TRBV7-2
clone_size: -

cdr3_aa: CASSLLGANQPQHF
cdr3_nt: TGTGCCAGCAGTTTATTGGGGGCCAATCAGCCCCAGCATTTT
j_call: TRBJ1-5
d_call: -
v_call: TRBV28
clone_size: -

cdr3_aa: CASSRDRGYEQYF
cdr3_nt: TGCGCCAGCAGCCGGGACAGGGGTTACGAGCAGTACTTC
j_call: TRBJ2-7
d_call: TRBD1
v_call: TRBV5-1
clone_size: -

cdr3_aa: CAISPGQNFNEQFF
cdr3_nt: TGTGCCATCAGCCCGGGACAAAATTTCAATGAGCAGTTCTTC
j_call: TRBJ2-1
d_call: -
v_call: TRBV10-3
clone_size: -

cdr3_aa: CASSTGDNEQFF
cdr3_nt: TGCGCCAGCAGCACAGGGGACAATGAGCAGTTCTTC
j_call: TRBJ2-1
d_call: TRBD1
v_call: TRBV5-1
clone_size: -

cdr3_aa: CASSVDGRSNQPQHF
cdr3_nt: TGTGCCAGCAGCGTAGACGGGAGAAGCAATCAGCCCCAGCATTTT
j_call: TRBJ1-5
d_call: -
v_call: TRBV9
clone_size: -

cdr3_aa: CASQAGGGGLTDTQYF
cdr3_nt: TGTGCCAGCCAGGCTGGTGGCGGGGGGCTTACAGATACGCAGTATTTT
j_call: TRBJ2-3
d_call: TRBD2
v_call: TRBV19
clone_size: few

cdr3_aa: CASRGDSTYEQYF
cdr3_nt: TGTGCCAGCAGGGGGGACAGTACCTACGAGCAGTACTTC
j_call: TRBJ2-7
d_call: TRBD1
v_call: TRBV11-2
clone_size: -

cdr3_aa: CASSFVRGYEQYF
cdr3_nt: TGTGCCAGCAGCTTCGTTAGGGGCTACGAGCAGTACTTC
j_call: TRBJ2-7
d_call: -
v_call: TRBV5-6
clone_size: -

cdr3_aa: CASSPSSYYEQYF
cdr3_nt: TGTGCCAGCAGCCCGTCGAGTTACTACGAGCAGTACTTC
j_call: TRBJ2-7
d_call: -
v_call: TRBV7-2
clone_size: -

cdr3_aa: CASSLWGQGNNEQFF
cdr3_nt: TGTGCCAGCAGCTTATGGGGACAGGGGAACAATGAGCAGTTCTTC
j_call: TRBJ2-1
d_call: TRBD1
v_call: TRBV7-6
clone_size: -

cdr3_aa: CASNRGFDSPLHF
cdr3_nt: TGTGCCAGCAACCGAGGGTTTGATTCACCCCTCCACTTT
j_call: TRBJ1-6
d_call: -
v_call: TRBV6-1
clone_size: -